One sample yielded the 3 T cell receptor beta chains listed below, sequenced in a study of shared clonotypes between healthy human individuals. Clones were sequenced by immunoSEQ multiplex PCR, and TCRdb holds only the in-frame ones, with some missing. Of around 600,000 clones in the sample, roughly 97% are singletons; the top ten hold about 0.06%. The sample consisted of naive CD4+ T cells sorted from blood. Subset: CD45RA+ positively selected. All receptors come from a woman aged 25-40 years in good health.

The rearrangement links TRBV5-6 to TRBJ1-1, with D possibly being TRBD1 (5 bases). In germline, CDR1 is SGHDT, CDR2 YYEEEE. The CDR3 is 12 residues long. V dropped 1 base and J dropped 10 bases, with 11 bases sitting between them. The CDR3 nucleotides read TGTGCCAGCAGCTTGACCGGGGGTTTAGCTTTCTTT. Its protein is CASSLTGGLAFF.

V is TRBV18 and J is TRBJ1-1; no definite D call. Trimming stripped 2 bases from V and 1 base from J, with 8 bases between. The CDR3 length is 14 residues. Germline V gives CDR1 KGHSH, CDR2 LQKENI. The CDR3 reads CASSPGVQNTEAFF. The DNA for the CDR3 is TGTGCCAGCTCACCAGGCGTTCAGAACACTGAAGCTTTCTTT.

The V call is TRBV28, the J call TRBJ2-7; 7 bases map to TRBD2. This CDR3 spans 14 amino acids. V trimming: 7 bases; J trimming: 3 bases; junction bases outside the gene matches: 9. From germline, CDR1 is MDHEN and CDR2 SYDVKM. Written as DNA, the CDR3 is TGTGCCAGCACACACGAGGGCGGGAGCTACGAGCAGTACTTC. This translates into CASTHEGGSYEQYF.